Listed below are T cell receptor beta chains from one sample, sequenced in a study of T cells after yellow fever vaccination. TCRdb re-analysed the 5' RACE reads in MiXCR, keeping a single row per CDR3 protein. Of just under 600,000 distinct CDR3 sequences in the sample, roughly 12% were seen once. The sample in question was PBMCs, obtained on the day of the yellow fever booster vaccination. Every receptor here comes from a man younger than 45 who received the YFV17D yellow fever vaccine. Each CDR3 is given with its conserved first and last residue. A D gene is named only where the DNA matches it firmly. Not every row has a clone size; where given, it reads once, few, many or a size class.

v_call	clone_size	d_call	j_call	cdr3_aa	cdr3_nt
TRBV6-1	-	TRBD2	TRBJ2-3	CASRGLAGGPGTDTQYF	TGTGCCAGCAGGGGACTAGCGGGAGGGCCGGGCACAGATACGCAGTATTTT
TRBV29-1	-	TRBD1	TRBJ2-7	CSVTGDPYEQYF	TGCAGCGTTACAGGGGACCCCTACGAGCAGTACTTC
TRBV20-1	few	TRBD1	TRBJ1-1	CSPRQGSNTEAFF	TGCAGCCCCCGACAGGGATCGAACACTGAAGCTTTCTTT
TRBV3-1	few	-	TRBJ2-5	CASTDVLRQETQYF	TGTGCCAGCACCGACGTTCTCCGCCAAGAGACCCAGTACTTC
TRBV28	few	-	TRBJ1-2	CASSSGLSNYGYTF	TGTGCCAGCAGCTCAGGGCTGTCTAACTATGGCTACACCTTC
TRBV20-1	-	-	TRBJ2-7	CSASSLPTRLNEQYF	TGCAGTGCTAGTTCCCTCCCGACACGACTTAACGAGCAGTACTTC
TRBV7-9	-	TRBD1	TRBJ1-2	CASSRGQGAEGYTF	TGTGCCAGCAGCCGCGGACAGGGGGCTGAGGGCTACACCTTC
TRBV20-1	-	-	TRBJ2-3	CSAPTPHTDTQYF	TGCAGTGCTCCGACACCCCACACAGATACGCAGTATTTT
TRBV29-1	-	-	TRBJ2-5	CSVDHREGTQYF	TGCAGCGTTGACCACAGGGAGGGGACCCAGTACTTC
TRBV13	few	-	TRBJ2-7	CASSVRPVGYEQYF	TGTGCCAGCAGCGTTCGTCCGGTGGGCTACGAGCAGTACTTC
TRBV29-1	-	-	TRBJ1-1	CSVSRVNTEAFF	TGCAGCGTGAGTCGGGTGAACACTGAAGCTTTCTTT
TRBV6-2/TRBV6-3	-	-	TRBJ2-1	CASTTQYPNEQFF	TGTGCCAGCACCACACAATATCCGAATGAGCAGTTCTTC
TRBV10-3	many	TRBD1	TRBJ2-7	CAIGGTGPYEQYF	TGTGCCATCGGCGGGACAGGCCCCTACGAGCAGTACTTC
TRBV7-9	many	-	TRBJ1-1	CASSFQGLNTEAFF	TGTGCCAGCAGCTTTCAGGGATTGAACACTGAAGCTTTCTTT
TRBV3-1	-	-	TRBJ1-4	CASSQLDPRVLFF	TGTGCCAGCAGCCAATTGGACCCCCGTGTACTGTTTTTT
TRBV7-9	few	-	TRBJ2-3	CALQTGPTDTQYF	TGTGCCTTACAAACTGGACCCACAGATACGCAGTATTTT
TRBV29-1	-	TRBD2	TRBJ2-3	CSVRGVGTDTQYF	TGCAGCGTTCGGGGGGTAGGCACAGATACGCAGTATTTT
TRBV7-3	few	TRBD2	TRBJ2-5	CASSRTSGSGETQYF	TGTGCCAGCTCCAGGACTAGCGGGAGTGGAGAGACCCAGTACTTC
TRBV20-1	-	TRBD1	TRBJ2-7	CSASWDRYPYGQYF	TGCAGTGCTAGTTGGGACAGATATCCATACGGGCAGTACTTC
TRBV20-1	-	-	TRBJ2-4	CSAFDLAKNIQYF	TGCAGTGCTTTTGACTTAGCCAAAAACATTCAGTACTTC
TRBV7-8	few	-	TRBJ2-7	CASSFNRQGWEQYF	TGTGCCAGCAGCTTTAACAGGCAAGGCTGGGAGCAGTACTTC
TRBV7-3	many	TRBD1	TRBJ2-3	CASSQQGADTQYF	TGTGCCAGCAGCCAACAGGGGGCAGATACGCAGTATTTT
TRBV6-1	few	-	TRBJ2-1	CASSLEGALGNEQFF	TGTGCCAGCTCTCTGGAGGGGGCCCTAGGAAATGAGCAGTTCTTC
TRBV4-1	-	-	TRBJ2-3	CASSQPTGPLDTQYF	TGCGCCAGCAGCCAGCCCACAGGGCCTCTAGATACGCAGTATTTT
TRBV29-1	few	TRBD1	TRBJ2-1	CSAPQDRANEQFF	TGCAGCGCCCCCCAGGACAGGGCAAATGAGCAGTTCTTC
TRBV7-8	-	TRBD2	TRBJ2-3	CASSKRLAPTDTQYF	TGTGCCAGCAGCAAACGACTAGCGCCGACAGATACGCAGTATTTT
TRBV6-2/TRBV6-3	-	TRBD1	TRBJ2-7	CASSSSDRATYEQYF	TGTGCCAGCAGTAGTTCGGACAGGGCGACCTACGAGCAGTACTTC
TRBV27	few	-	TRBJ2-1	CASSYFPGNEQFF	TGTGCCAGCAGTTACTTCCCCGGGAATGAGCAGTTCTTC